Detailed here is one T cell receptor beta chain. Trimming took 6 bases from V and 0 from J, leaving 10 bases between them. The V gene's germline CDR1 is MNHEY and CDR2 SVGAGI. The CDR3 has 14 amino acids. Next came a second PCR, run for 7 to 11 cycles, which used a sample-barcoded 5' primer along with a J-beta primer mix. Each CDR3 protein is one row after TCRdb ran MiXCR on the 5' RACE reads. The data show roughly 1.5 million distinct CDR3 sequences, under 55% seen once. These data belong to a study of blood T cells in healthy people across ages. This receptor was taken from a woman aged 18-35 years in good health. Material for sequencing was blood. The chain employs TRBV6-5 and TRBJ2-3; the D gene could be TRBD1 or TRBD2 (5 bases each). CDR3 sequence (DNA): TGTGCCAGCAGGAGGGACGCCAGCACAGATACGCAGTATTTT. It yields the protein CASRRDASTDTQYF.